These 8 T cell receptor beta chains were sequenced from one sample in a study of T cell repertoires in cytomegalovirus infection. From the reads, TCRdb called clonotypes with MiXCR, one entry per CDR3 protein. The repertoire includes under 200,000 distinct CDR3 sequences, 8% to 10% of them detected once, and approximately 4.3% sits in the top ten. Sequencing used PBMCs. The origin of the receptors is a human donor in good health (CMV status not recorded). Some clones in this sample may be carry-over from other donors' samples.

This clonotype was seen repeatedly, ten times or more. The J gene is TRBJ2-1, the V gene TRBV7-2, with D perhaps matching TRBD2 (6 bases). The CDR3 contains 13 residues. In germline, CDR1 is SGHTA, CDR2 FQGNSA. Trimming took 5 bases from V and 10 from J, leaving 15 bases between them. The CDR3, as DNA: TGTGCCAGCAGCCAAACTCGGGGACTCGAGCAGTTCTTC. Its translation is CASSQTRGLEQFF.

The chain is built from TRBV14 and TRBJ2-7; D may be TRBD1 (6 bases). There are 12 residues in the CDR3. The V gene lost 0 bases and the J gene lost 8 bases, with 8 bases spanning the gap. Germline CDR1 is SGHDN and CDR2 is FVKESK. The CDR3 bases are TGTGCCAGCAGCCAAGAGACAGGCCAGCAGTACTTC. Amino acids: CASSQETGQQYF.

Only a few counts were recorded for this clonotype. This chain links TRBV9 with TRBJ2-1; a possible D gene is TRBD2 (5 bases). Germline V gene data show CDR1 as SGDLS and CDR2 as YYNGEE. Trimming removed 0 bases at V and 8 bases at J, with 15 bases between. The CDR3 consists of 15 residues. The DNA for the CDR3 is TGTGCCAGCAGCGTAGGCGGGTATAGCTTCCATGAGCAGTTCTTC. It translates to CASSVGGYSFHEQFF.

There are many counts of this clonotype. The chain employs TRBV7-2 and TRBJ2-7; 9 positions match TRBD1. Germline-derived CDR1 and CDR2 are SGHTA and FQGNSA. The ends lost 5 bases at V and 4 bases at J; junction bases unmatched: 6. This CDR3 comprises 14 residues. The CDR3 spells CASSLGQGHYEQYF. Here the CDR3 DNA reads TGTGCCAGCAGCCTGGGACAGGGCCATTACGAGCAGTACTTC.

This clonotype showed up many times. CDR3 sequence: CASSLSGSEQFF. CDR3 DNA sequence: TGTGCCAGCAGCTTATCGGGCAGTGAGCAGTTCTTC. The chain is built from TRBV7-2 and TRBJ2-1; D unresolved. This CDR3 has 12 amino acids. Germline CDR1 reads SGHTA; CDR2 reads FQGNSA. V shed 2 bases and J shed 9 bases, with 8 bases lying between them. The entire variable domain, with the rest obtained from reference TRBV7-2 and TRBJ2-1, is as follows: GAGVSQSPSNKVTEKGKDVELRCDPISGHTALYWYRQSLGQGLEFLIYFQGNSAPDKSGLPSDRFSAERTGGSVSTLTIQRTQQEDSAVYLCASSLSGSEQFFGPGTRLTVL.

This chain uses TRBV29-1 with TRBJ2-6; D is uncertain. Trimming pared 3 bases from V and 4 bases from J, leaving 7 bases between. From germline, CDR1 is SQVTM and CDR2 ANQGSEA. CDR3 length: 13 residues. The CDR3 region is CSVEGDGANVLTF. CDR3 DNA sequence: TGCAGCGTTGAGGGTGACGGGGCCAACGTCCTGACTTTC. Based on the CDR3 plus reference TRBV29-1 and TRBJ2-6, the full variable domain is SAVISQKPSRDICQRGTSLTIQCQVDSQVTMMFWYRQQPGQSLTLIATANQGSEATYESGFVIDKFPISRPNLTFSTLTVSNMSPEDSSIYLCSVEGDGANVLTFGAGSRLTVL.

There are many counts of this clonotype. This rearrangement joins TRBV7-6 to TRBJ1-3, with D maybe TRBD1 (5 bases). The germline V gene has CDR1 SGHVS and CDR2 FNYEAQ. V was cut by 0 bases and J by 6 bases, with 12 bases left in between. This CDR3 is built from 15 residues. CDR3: CASSLAEGLENTIYF. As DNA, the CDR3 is TGTGCCAGCAGCTTAGCTGAGGGGCTCGAAAACACCATATATTTT.

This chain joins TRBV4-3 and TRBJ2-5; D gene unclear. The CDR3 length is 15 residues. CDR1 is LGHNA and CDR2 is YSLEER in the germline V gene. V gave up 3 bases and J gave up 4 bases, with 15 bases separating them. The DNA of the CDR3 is TGCGCCAGCAGCCAGATCGGGCAAGAACGAGAGACCCAGTACTTC. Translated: CASSQIGQERETQYF.